A selection of T cell receptor beta chains follows, all from one sample in a study of cytomegalovirus exposure and HLA in healthy donors. This table comes from immunoSEQ multiplex PCR, and its TCRdb copy is limited to in-frame clones, with some not included. The sample lists 100,000 to 150,000 clones; approximately 84% were seen once. Sequenced: PBMCs. The receptors originated from a woman in her forties in good health and CMV-seronegative. Both conserved end residues are part of each CDR3. Fields, in order: D gene, J gene, V gene, clone size, CDR3 DNA, CDR3 protein. A D gene is named only where the DNA matches it firmly. Clone size, where shown, is once, few, many, or a class for clones that have expanded.

NA | TRBJ2-2 | TRBV2 | once | TGTGCCAGCAGTGAGAAGGAGGTTACGAACACCGGGGAGCTGTTTTTT | CASSEKEVTNTGELFF
TRBD2 | TRBJ2-3 | TRBV27 | NA | TGTGCCAGCAGTTTCCTAGCGGCAGATACGCAGTATTTT | CASSFLAADTQYF
TRBD2 | TRBJ2-3 | TRBV19 | NA | TGTGCCAGTAGTATAGGTGTCGGGAGGGCGACAGATACGCAGTATTTT | CASSIGVGRATDTQYF
TRBD2 | TRBJ2-7 | TRBV30 | NA | TGTGCCTGGAGTCAGGGTGGCGGGGGGTACGAGCAGTACTTC | CAWSQGGGGYEQYF
NA | TRBJ2-2 | TRBV30 | NA | TGTGCCTGGAGTTTTCTGACCGGGGAGCTGTTTTTT | CAWSFLTGELFF
NA | TRBJ1-5 | TRBV28 | NA | TGTGCCAGCAACAACAATCAGCCCCAGCATTTT | CASNNNQPQHF
TRBD1 | TRBJ2-5 | TRBV7-8 | NA | TGTGCCAGCAGTTTAAGTACAGGGGGAGAGACCCAGTACTTC | CASSLSTGGETQYF
TRBD1 | TRBJ2-7 | TRBV5-1 | NA | TGCGCCAGCAGCTTCTTGGGACAGGGGTACGAGCAGTACTTC | CASSFLGQGYEQYF
TRBD2 | TRBJ2-5 | TRBV28 | once | TGTGCCAGCAGTTTGGGACTAGCGGGTCAAGAGACCCAGTACTTC | CASSLGLAGQETQYF
NA | TRBJ2-1 | TRBV21-1 | NA | TGTGCCAGCAGCAAACCAGGACCGGGACTAGCGGGAGGGCATGAGCAGTTCTTC | CASSKPGPGLAGGHEQFF
NA | TRBJ1-6 | TRBV9 | once | TGTGCCAGCAGCCAGGGGCCCGGGGGGAGTTCACCCCTCCACTTT | CASSQGPGGSSPLHF
NA | TRBJ2-2 | TRBV5-4 | few | TGTGCCAGCAGACCCAGCGGAGCCGGGGAGCTGTTTTTT | CASRPSGAGELFF
NA | TRBJ2-7 | TRBV2 | NA | TGTGCCAGCAGAACAGGAGTTTACGAGCAGTACTTC | CASRTGVYEQYF
NA | TRBJ2-4 | TRBV6-1 | NA | TGTGCCAGCAGTGAATGGGAGTTACTAGCCAAAAACATTCAGTACTTC | CASSEWELLAKNIQYF
TRBD1 | TRBJ2-1 | TRBV27 | NA | TGTGCCAGCAGTTCAGGGGACAGGGGAACTTTGTTCGTCTACAATGAGCAGTTCTTC | CASSSGDRGTLFVYNEQFF
TRBD1 | TRBJ1-1 | TRBV11-3 | NA | TGTGCCAGCAGCACTACAGGGGGAGGCACTGAAGCTTTCTTT | CASSTTGGGTEAFF
NA | TRBJ1-1 | TRBV19 | NA | TGTGCCAGTAGTCCCCTCGCGGGGGGTGATTTTGAAGCTTTCTTT | CASSPLAGGDFEAFF
TRBD1 | TRBJ2-5 | TRBV5-4 | NA | TGTGCCAGCAGCTACGACAGGGGGGCGGGAGAGACCCAGTACTTC | CASSYDRGAGETQYF
TRBD1 | TRBJ2-6 | TRBV19 | NA | TGTGCCAGTAGTATAATAGGGACAGGGGGCGCGGCGAGCTCTGGGGCCAACGTCCTGACTTTC | CASSIIGTGGAASSGANVLTF
NA | TRBJ1-2 | TRBV10-3 | NA | TGTGCCATCAGTGGAGGTGTCCCCCTCTATGGCTACACCTTC | CAISGGVPLYGYTF
NA | TRBJ2-7 | TRBV5-1 | NA | TGCGCCAGCAGCTTGGGAGCCACGCTCTCCCGAAAGTCCTACGAGCAGTACTTC | CASSLGATLSRKSYEQYF
NA | TRBJ2-6 | TRBV5-1 | NA | TGCGCCAGCAGCTCCTTCTTTCAGGCGTCTGCTGGGGCCAACGTCCTGACTTTC | CASSSFFQASAGANVLTF
NA | TRBJ2-3 | TRBV5-1 | NA | TGCGCCAGCAGCTTGGACTGGACTGCGAAAAGAGATACGCAGTATTTT | CASSLDWTAKRDTQYF
TRBD2 | TRBJ2-3 | TRBV11-2 | NA | TGTGCCAGCAGCTTTGCCACTAGCGGGGTGGGGGATACGCAGTATTTT | CASSFATSGVGDTQYF
NA | TRBJ2-1 | TRBV19 | few | TGTGCCAGTAGTGTTTGGGCTGACAATGAGCAGTTCTTC | CASSVWADNEQFF
NA | TRBJ1-2 | TRBV2 | NA | TGTGCCAGCAGTGAACAGGGACTAAAGGGAGATGGCTACACCTTC | CASSEQGLKGDGYTF
NA | TRBJ1-2 | TRBV7-8 | NA | TGTGCCAGCAGCCCCCTCGGGTACACGGCTTATGGCTACACCTTC | CASSPLGYTAYGYTF
NA | TRBJ1-6 | TRBV14 | NA | TGTGCCAGCAGCCAAGGCGGGGGAAATTCACCCCTCCACTTT | CASSQGGGNSPLHF
NA | TRBJ2-5 | TRBV10-2 | NA | TGCGCCAGCAGAACAGGGCTACCAGAGACCCAGTACTTC | CASRTGLPETQYF
TRBD2 | TRBJ2-3 | TRBV30 | NA | TGTGCCTGGTCCGGGACTAGCGTAACAGATACGCAGTATTTT | CAWSGTSVTDTQYF
NA | TRBJ2-2 | TRBV7-9 | NA | TGTGCCAGCAGTCTTACTGACAGAAACACCGGGGAGCTGTTTTTT | CASSLTDRNTGELFF
TRBD2 | TRBJ2-1 | TRBV5-4 | NA | TGTGCCAGCAGCTTGGTTCTAGCGGGACCCGCAGGTGAGCAGTTCTTC | CASSLVLAGPAGEQFF
NA | TRBJ2-3 | TRBV7-6 | NA | TGTGCCAGCAGCTTGAGACGGGGCACAGATACGCAGTATTTT | CASSLRRGTDTQYF
NA | TRBJ2-7 | TRBV19 | NA | TGTGCCAGTAGTATAGAAGTGCAGGCTCCTCACTACTTC | CASSIEVQAPHYF
TRBD2 | TRBJ2-1 | TRBV15 | few | TGTGCCACCAGCAGAGGCCGGACTAGCTACCTAAATGAGCAGTTCTTC | CATSRGRTSYLNEQFF
NA | TRBJ1-3 | TRBV27 | NA | TGTGCCAGCAGTCCCTCAACAGAGGGAAACACCATATATTTT | CASSPSTEGNTIYF
TRBD2 | TRBJ2-1 | TRBV5-1 | NA | TGCGCCAGCAGCGTGCAGTCCGGGACTAGCGGGATAGGGGCTGTCAATGAGCAGTTCTTC | CASSVQSGTSGIGAVNEQFF
NA | TRBJ1-3 | TRBV6-5 | NA | TGTGCCAGCAGTCCAGGGTACTCTGGAAACACCATATATTTT | CASSPGYSGNTIYF
NA | TRBJ1-2 | TRBV2 | NA | TGTGCCAGCAGCGCAACAGGTTATGGCTACACCTTC | CASSATGYGYTF
NA | TRBJ1-4 | TRBV28 | NA | TGTGCCACCAATGGGGGAGGTCTGGGTAATGAAAAACTGTTTTTT | CATNGGGLGNEKLFF
TRBD1 | TRBJ2-7 | TRBV7-3 | NA | TGTGCCAGCAGCTTGGGACAGGGGGGACCCCACGAGCAGTACTTC | CASSLGQGGPHEQYF
NA | TRBJ1-6 | TRBV30 | NA | TGTGCCTGGCAGCCGGCGGGGACTGGTAATTCACCCCTCCACTTT | CAWQPAGTGNSPLHF
NA | TRBJ2-2 | TRBV28 | NA | TGTGCCAGCAAACTTGGGGCTCCCGGGGAGCTGTTTTTT | CASKLGAPGELFF
NA | TRBJ1-4 | TRBV30 | NA | TGTGCCTGGAGCCCCCAGCCGAGGGAAAAACTGTTTTTT | CAWSPQPREKLFF
TRBD2 | TRBJ2-3 | TRBV10-2 | few | TGCGCCAGCAGAGGACGGGAGGGGGATACGCAGTATTTT | CASRGREGDTQYF
TRBD1 | TRBJ1-2 | TRBV19 | NA | TGTGCCAGTAGTATTCAGGGGGATGGCTACACCTTC | CASSIQGDGYTF
TRBD2 | TRBJ2-7 | TRBV5-1 | once | TGCGCCAGCTCTAGGCGGGAGCGCTCCTACGAGCAGTACTTC | CASSRRERSYEQYF
TRBD2 | TRBJ2-1 | TRBV9 | NA | TGTGCCAGCAGCGCCGGACTAGCGGGAGTAAATGAGCAGTTCTTC | CASSAGLAGVNEQFF
NA | TRBJ1-2 | TRBV29-1 | NA | TGCAGCGCCCCAAAGAGCGGGGGGAAGGGCTACACCTTC | CSAPKSGGKGYTF
NA | TRBJ2-7 | TRBV28 | NA | TGTGCCAGCAGTTTACGAGGGATCGACGAGCAGTACTTC | CASSLRGIDEQYF
NA | TRBJ1-5 | TRBV6-5 | NA | TGTGCCAGCGAGGTGGTTAGCAATCAGCCCCAGCATTTT | CASEVVSNQPQHF
TRBD1 | TRBJ2-1 | TRBV5-1 | few | TGCGCCAGCCATGACAGGGGAGGCTCCAATGAGCAGTTCTTC | CASHDRGGSNEQFF
TRBD1 | TRBJ2-3 | TRBV2 | NA | TGTGCCAGCGAGGGACAGGGGGAAACAGATACGCAGTATTTT | CASEGQGETDTQYF
TRBD2 | TRBJ2-1 | TRBV27 | NA | TGTGCCAGCAGTATAACTAGCGGGTTCAACAATGAGCAGTTCTTC | CASSITSGFNNEQFF